These 27 T cell receptor beta chains came from one sample sequenced in a study of T-cell memory formation after mild COVID-19. TCRdb passed the 5' RACE reads through MiXCR, listing each CDR3 protein once. The sample holds around 300,000 distinct CDR3 sequences, 13% seen once. Material for sequencing was PBMCs or a T cell subset sorted from them (not recorded which). These receptors were obtained from a man in his late teens or twenties who had mild COVID-19 (a few samples of this study predate the infection). Cell type and time point are not known.

This clonotype appeared many times. CDR3 loop: CSALQGQETQYF. The CDR3 nucleotides are TGCAGTGCCCTACAAGGACAAGAGACCCAGTACTTC. The chain uses TRBV20-1 and TRBJ2-5; D ambiguous. Germline V gene sequence: CDR1 DFQATT, CDR2 SNEGSKA (reference sequence). There are 12 residues in the CDR3. The V gene lost 6 bases and the J gene lost 2 bases, with 10 bases spanning the gap.

This clonotype was observed a few times. The chain has TRBV2 and TRBJ2-7; 10 nucleotides align to TRBD1. Germline-derived CDR1 and CDR2 are SNHLY and FYNNEI. The J segment lost 3 bases and the V segment lost 6 bases, leaving 8 bases of the junction unmatched. The CDR3 runs 15 residues. The chain's CDR3 is CASSADRTGGYEQYV. The CDR3 DNA follows: TGTGCCAGCAGCGCGGACCGGACAGGGGGCTACGAGCAGTACGTC.

This chain joins TRBV10-3 and TRBJ1-4; 9 nucleotides align to TRBD1. This CDR3 region has 16 residues. The germline V gene encodes CDR1 ENHRY and CDR2 SYGVKD. Trimming removed 3 bases from V and 7 bases from J; junction bases left unmatched: 9. CDR3 sequence (DNA): TGTGCCATCAGTGATCCCTCCACAGGGGGCCTTGAAAAACTGTTTTTT. Amino acids: CAISDPSTGGLEKLFF.

This clonotype was seen repeatedly, ten times or more. The chain recombines TRBV9 with TRBJ2-3; no reliable D call. This CDR3 comprises 14 residues. V gave up 0 bases and J gave up 2 bases, with 7 bases separating them. The germline V gene has CDR1 SGDLS and CDR2 YYNGEE. This chain's CDR3 is CASSVEPLTDTQYF. For the CDR3, the DNA is TGTGCCAGCAGCGTAGAGCCTCTCACAGATACGCAGTATTTT.

This clonotype was found many times. The chain joins TRBV12-3 or TRBV12-4 to TRBJ2-2; TRBD1 agrees at 7 bases. With V trimmed by 7 bases and J by 0 bases, 8 bases remained unmatched. The CDR3 extends over 16 amino acids. This CDR3 is CASKVLGGANTGELFF. DNA of the CDR3: TGTGCCAGCAAGGTGCTAGGGGGCGCGAACACCGGGGAGCTGTTTTTT.

The V and J genes are TRBV6-4 and TRBJ1-2; D is undetermined. Looked up from germline, CDR1 is MRHNA and CDR2 is SNTAGT. The CDR3 extends over 14 amino acids. V was clipped by 8 bases and J by 5 bases, with 18 bases between them. CDR3 in amino acids: CASVKVTPTYGYTF. DNA for the CDR3: TGTGCCAGCGTAAAAGTTACCCCCACATATGGCTACACCTTC.

This clonotype was detected a few times. The J gene is TRBJ1-2, the V gene TRBV5-1, with D perhaps TRBD1 (6 bases). Germline-derived CDR1 and CDR2 are SGHRS and YFSETQ. The CDR3 totals 15 residues. The V gene lost 3 bases and the J gene lost 8 bases, with 20 bases spanning the gap. CDR3 loop: CASSSGGYRVEGYTF. CDR3 in DNA: TGCGCCAGCAGCTCAGGCGGCTACAGGGTGGAGGGCTACACCTTC.

This clonotype occurred a few times. The DNA of the CDR3 is TGTGCCAGCAGCTTAGTCAGGGAGCACACTGAAGCTTTCTTT. It codes for CASSLVREHTEAFF. The chain carries TRBV7-2 and TRBJ1-1; possible D gene TRBD1, 5 bases. V dropped 1 base and J dropped 3 bases, with 9 bases sitting between them. CDR3 length equals 14 residues. CDR1 is SGHTA and CDR2 is FQGNSA in the germline V gene.

This chain joins TRBV7-2 and TRBJ2-3; no reliable D call. Germline V gene lookup returns CDR1 SGHTA and CDR2 FQGNSA. CDR3 length: 13 residues. Trimming left V 1 base short and J 4 bases short, with 6 bases between. CDR3 region: CASSLGVPDTQYF. The CDR3 DNA sequence: TGTGCCAGCAGCTTAGGTGTCCCAGATACGCAGTATTTT.

The chain employs TRBV28 and TRBJ2-2; D ambiguous. Germline V lookup: CDR1 MDHEN, CDR2 SYDVKM. V gave up 0 bases and J gave up 3 bases, with 5 bases separating them. This CDR3 is 14 amino acids long. CDR3 protein: CASSLWQDTGELFF. The CDR3 coding sequence is TGTGCCAGCAGTTTATGGCAAGACACCGGGGAGCTGTTTTTT.

Ten or more counts support this clonotype. The V gene is TRBV4-1, the J gene TRBJ2-3; the D call may be TRBD1 or TRBD2 (5 bases each). With 0 bases removed from V and 4 bases from J, the gap between germline ends came to 17 bases. In germline, CDR1 is MGHRA, CDR2 YSYEKL. This CDR3 is 17 amino acids long. CDR3 sequence reads: CASSQDRGAVGADTQYF. The CDR3, as DNA: TGCGCCAGCAGCCAAGATAGGGGAGCGGTGGGGGCAGATACGCAGTATTTT.

This clonotype was counted many times. J is TRBJ2-3 and V is TRBV29-1, with D uncertain. The V and J ends lost 1 base and 6 bases respectively, with 17 bases between them. From germline, CDR1 is SQVTM and CDR2 ANQGSEA. CDR3 length: 15 residues. The CDR3 bases are TGCAGCGTTGAAGGTCTGGATCCAAACGCGGATACGCAGTATTTT. The encoded protein is CSVEGLDPNADTQYF.

This clonotype was found a few times. This chain uses TRBV5-1 with TRBJ2-3, with D perhaps matching TRBD1 (7 bases). The germline gives CDR1 SGHRS, CDR2 YFSETQ. Trimming left V 4 bases short and J 8 bases short, with 14 bases between. CDR3 length: 13 amino acids. The CDR3, as DNA: TGCGCCAGCAGCCGGTCCCAGGGGGGTACGCAGTATTTT. This translates into CASSRSQGGTQYF.

This sequence joins TRBV20-1 and TRBJ2-7; 10 bases agree with TRBD1. The CDR3 spans 15 residues. Germline V gene data show CDR1 as DFQATT and CDR2 as SNEGSKA (reference sequence). V shed 3 bases, J shed 6 bases, and the junction held 11 bases outside the gene matches. CDR3: CSASPGTGVRLEQYF. CDR3 bases: TGCAGTGCTAGTCCCGGGACAGGGGTCCGACTCGAGCAGTACTTC.

This sequence joins TRBV6-6 and TRBJ1-1; D uncertain. The CDR3 contains 11 residues. Germline CDR1 reads MNHNY; CDR2 reads SVGAGI (reference sequence). Trimming took off 5 bases at V and 4 bases at J, with 5 bases between the two ends. The CDR3 bases are TGTGCCAGCAGTCCCCCCACTGAAGCTTTCTTT. Protein product: CASSPPTEAFF.

The V call is TRBV28, the J call TRBJ2-7; D is uncertain. Germline V CDR1 and CDR2: MDHEN, SYDVKM. V was pared by 6 bases and J by 0 bases, with 18 bases between. This CDR3 has 16 amino acids. CDR3 region: CASSPRLSFSSYEQYV. CDR3 sequence (DNA): TGTGCCAGCAGCCCCCGCCTGTCGTTTAGCTCCTACGAGCAGTACGTC.

V and J are TRBV4-1 and TRBJ1-5, with TRBD1 matching over 8 bases. This CDR3 has 16 amino acids. Germline-derived CDR1 and CDR2 are MGHRA and YSYEKL. J was trimmed by 4 bases and V by 1 base; bases with no gene match: 6. CDR3 nucleotide sequence: TGCGCCAGCAGCCAAGTGGGAGGGACAGGTAATCAGCCCCAGCATTTT. It yields the protein CASSQVGGTGNQPQHF.

This chain links TRBV5-1 with TRBJ2-3, with TRBD2 identical over 12 bases. V was pared by 3 bases and J by 5 bases, with 7 bases of the junction left unmatched. Per the germline V gene, CDR1 is SGHRS and CDR2 is YFSETQ. This CDR3 has 16 residues. The DNA for the CDR3 is TGCGCCAGCAGCTCCCGGACTAGCGGGGTACAAGATACGCAGTATTTT. This gives the protein CASSSRTSGVQDTQYF.

Only a few counts were recorded for this clonotype. The V call is TRBV10-3, the J call TRBJ2-6; tentative D call: TRBD1 (6 bases). The CDR3 extends over 17 amino acids. Germline-derived CDR1 and CDR2 are ENHRY and SYGVKD. V lost 4 bases and J lost 0, with 13 bases in between. CDR3 nucleotides: TGTGCCATCAGTGGAGGGACACCCCTCTCTGGGGCCAACGTCCTGACTTTC. Protein sequence: CAISGGTPLSGANVLTF.

This clonotype showed up just a few times. The chain joins TRBV12-3 or TRBV12-4 to TRBJ1-5; possibly TRBD1 for D (5 bases). The CDR3 consists of 12 residues. V lost 5 bases and J 15 bases, leaving 17 bases between the germline ends. This CDR3 reads CASSPGTVNWHF. CDR3 coding DNA: TGTGCCAGCAGTCCTGGGACGGTCAATTGGCATTTT.

There are a few counts of this clonotype. The V call is TRBV6-6, the J call TRBJ2-3; D possibly matches TRBD1 or TRBD2 (5 bases each). Germline V gene lookup returns CDR1 MNHNY and CDR2 SVGAGI (reference sequence). Deletions cut 9 bases from V and 0 bases from J, with 16 bases between. This CDR3 contains 15 residues. CDR3 protein: CASPTGTHSTDTQYF. Here the CDR3 DNA reads TGTGCCAGTCCTACCGGGACCCATAGCACAGATACGCAGTATTTT.

This clonotype was recorded many times. The V and J genes are TRBV11-2 and TRBJ2-1; possibly TRBD2 for D (6 bases). Trimming took 4 bases from V and 7 from J, leaving 17 bases between them. CDR1 is SGHAT, CDR2 FQNNGV, per germline. The CDR3 covers 15 residues. Written as DNA, the CDR3 is TGTGCCAGCAGCTCGCCTGCGGGAAAAGGGAATGAGCAGTTCTTC. It specifies CASSSPAGKGNEQFF.

This clonotype came up a few times. This rearrangement joins TRBV7-9 to TRBJ1-2; D may be TRBD1 (5 bases). Germline V gene lookup returns CDR1 SEHNR and CDR2 FQNEAQ (reference sequence). V was cut by 1 base and J by 4 bases, with 13 bases left in between. CDR3 length: 15 residues. The CDR3 coding sequence is TGTGCCAGCAGCTTAGGAGTTTCAGGGATCTATGGCTACACCTTC. It encodes CASSLGVSGIYGYTF.

This clonotype turned up a few times. V and J are TRBV30 and TRBJ2-5; no clear D. V gave up 3 bases and J gave up 4 bases, with 12 bases separating them. The CDR3 is 13 residues long. Germline V gene sequence: CDR1 GTSNPN, CDR2 SVGIG (reference sequence). CDR3 bases: TGTGCCTGGAGGCCCCCGACTGGAGAGACCCAGTACTTC. Translated: CAWRPPTGETQYF.

This clonotype appeared a few times. This CDR3 is CASSQDPTENEKLFF. CDR3 DNA: TGTGCCAGCAGCCAAGACCCGACAGAGAATGAAAAACTGTTTTTT. V usage is TRBV4-2 and J usage is TRBJ1-4; maybe TRBD1 (5 bases). Trimming stripped 0 bases from V and 5 bases from J, with 10 bases between. The length of the CDR3 is 15 residues. Per germline, CDR1 LGHNA and CDR2 YNFKEQ.

In this sample, this clonotype turned up a few times. The rearrangement joins TRBV10-3 to TRBJ1-5, with D possibly TRBD1 on 5 matching bases. The CDR3 covers 15 residues. Germline CDR1 ENHRY, CDR2 SYGVKD. The V end was cut by 3 bases, the J end by 5 bases, with 14 bases between. CDR3 nucleotides: TGTGCCATCAGTGAATCAGGGTTGTACGATCAGCCCCAGCATTTT. Its protein product is CAISESGLYDQPQHF.

This clonotype came up a few times. This chain links TRBV7-8 with TRBJ2-1, with 12 positions matching TRBD2. The CDR3 spans 16 residues. V shed 0 bases and J 7 bases; nucleotides not matched to a gene: 4. Germline CDR1 SGHVS, CDR2 FQNEAQ. The CDR3 here is CASSLARLAGVNEQFF. The DNA of the CDR3 is TGTGCCAGCAGCTTAGCGCGACTAGCGGGGGTGAATGAGCAGTTCTTC. The full variable domain, completed using reference TRBV7-8 and TRBJ2-1, is GAGVSQSPRYKVAKRGQDVALRCDPISGHVSLFWYQQALGQGPEFLTYFQNEAQLDKSGLPSDRFFAERPEGSVSTLKIQRTQQEDSAVYLCASSLARLAGVNEQFFGPGTRLTVL.